This is a list of T cell receptor beta chains from one sample in a study of cytomegalovirus exposure and HLA in healthy donors. The assay was immunoSEQ multiplex PCR, and TCRdb's table has in-frame clones only and misses some. The sample has about 180,000 clones; about 85% are singletons. The material sequenced was PBMCs. The receptors come from a man younger than 30 in good health and CMV-seropositive. Both conserved end residues are part of each CDR3. A D gene is named only where the DNA matches it firmly. Only part of the rows carry a size: once, few, many, or a class if the clone is expanded.

CDR3nt	CDR3aa	abundance	v_gene	d_gene	j_gene
TGTGCCAGCAGTTTGACAGTCTCCTACAATGAGCAGTTCTTC	CASSLTVSYNEQFF	-	TRBV28	-	TRBJ2-1
TGTGCCAGCAGTCCCGACAATGGTAGGCAGCCCCAGCATTTT	CASSPDNGRQPQHF	few	TRBV27	-	TRBJ1-5
TGTGCCATCAGAAGGGACACTAACTATGGCTACACCTTC	CAIRRDTNYGYTF	-	TRBV10-3	-	TRBJ1-2
TGTGCCAGCAGCATGAGAGGATATTACACAGATACGCAGTATTTT	CASSMRGYYTDTQYF	-	TRBV9	-	TRBJ2-3
TGTGCCAGCAGCTTACACCTACAGGGTTTTGCAGCTTTCTTT	CASSLHLQGFAAFF	-	TRBV11-2	-	TRBJ1-1
TGTGCCAGCACCGATACGACAGGGGGCGGCTACACCTTC	CASTDTTGGGYTF	-	TRBV7-9	TRBD1	TRBJ1-2
TGTGCCAGCAGTTTCTTACAGGGGGCTCGGACTGAAGCTTTCTTT	CASSFLQGARTEAFF	-	TRBV27	TRBD1	TRBJ1-1
TGTGCCAGCAGTTACGTTCGACACAACTATGGCTACACCTTC	CASSYVRHNYGYTF	-	TRBV6-6	-	TRBJ1-2
TGTGCCAGCAGCAAGACTAGCGGGAGCTACAATGAGCAGTTCTTC	CASSKTSGSYNEQFF	-	TRBV7-3	TRBD2	TRBJ2-1
TGTGCCAGCAGTTACTCGGGGCAGCCTTATGGCTACACCTTC	CASSYSGQPYGYTF	few	TRBV6-5	-	TRBJ1-2
TGTGCCAGCAGCTTTGGGGACAGGCCTAACTATGGCTACACCTTC	CASSFGDRPNYGYTF	once	TRBV27	TRBD1	TRBJ1-2
TGTGCCAGCAGTTACGACAGACGCTATGGCTACACCTTC	CASSYDRRYGYTF	-	TRBV6-5	-	TRBJ1-2